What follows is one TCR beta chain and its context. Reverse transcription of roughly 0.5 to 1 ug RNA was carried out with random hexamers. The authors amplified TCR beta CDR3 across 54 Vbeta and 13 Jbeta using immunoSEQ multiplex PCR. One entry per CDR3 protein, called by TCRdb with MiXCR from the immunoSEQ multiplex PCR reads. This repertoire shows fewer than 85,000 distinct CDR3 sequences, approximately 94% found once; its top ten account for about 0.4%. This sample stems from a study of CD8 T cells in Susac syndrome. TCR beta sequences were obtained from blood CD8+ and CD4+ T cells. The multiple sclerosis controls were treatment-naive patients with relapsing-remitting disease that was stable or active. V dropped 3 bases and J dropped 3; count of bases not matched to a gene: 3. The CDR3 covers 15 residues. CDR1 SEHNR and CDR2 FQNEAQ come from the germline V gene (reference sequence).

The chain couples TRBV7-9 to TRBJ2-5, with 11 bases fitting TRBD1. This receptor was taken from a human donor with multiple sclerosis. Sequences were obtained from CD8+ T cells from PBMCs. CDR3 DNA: TGTGCCAGCAGCTTGTCGGGACAGGGGGAAGAGACCCAGTACTTC. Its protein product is CASSLSGQGEETQYF. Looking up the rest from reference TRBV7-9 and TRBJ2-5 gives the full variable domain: DTGVSQNPRHKITKRGQNVTFRCDPISEHNRLYWYRQTLGQGPEFLTYFQNEAQLEKSRLLSDRFSAERPKGSFSTLEIQRTEQGDSAMYLCASSLSGQGEETQYFGPGTRLLVL.